Listed below are T cell receptor beta chains from one sample, sequenced in a study of shared clonotypes between healthy human individuals. Profiled with immunoSEQ multiplex PCR; TCRdb holds only in-frame clones, not every one. The sample consists of roughly 700,000 clones, 90% of them appearing once. The sample comprised memory CD8+ T cells from PBMCs. These receptors were collected from a man aged 18-30 years in good health. Some clones in this sample may be carry-over from other donors' samples. The CDR3 runs from the conserved cysteine through the conserved F or W. The order of the fields is clone size, V gene, D gene, J gene, CDR3 DNA, CDR3 protein. The D gene is left open where the match is weak. Clone sizes are given selectively: once, few, many, or a class where the clone is expanded.

>.|TRBV6-6|.|TRBJ2-7
TGTGCCAGCAGTTACTCGGGGGTATCCTACGAGCAGTACTTC
CASSYSGVSYEQYF
>.|TRBV19|TRBD1|TRBJ1-1
TGTGCCAGTAGTAGCGACAGGGGTCGGACTGAAGCTTTCTTT
CASSSDRGRTEAFF
>.|TRBV11-2|.|TRBJ1-1
TGTGCCAGCAGCTTAGGTCTTACTGAAGCTTTCTTT
CASSLGLTEAFF
>.|TRBV4-1|TRBD2|TRBJ2-7
TGCGCCAGCAGCCAAGATCCCGTCGGGACTAGCTTTTACGAGCAGTACTTC
CASSQDPVGTSFYEQYF
>.|TRBV15|.|TRBJ2-7
TGTGCCACCAGCAGAGATCGAATGGGGTCTCTCTACGAGCAGTACTTC
CATSRDRMGSLYEQYF
>.|TRBV9|.|TRBJ2-3
TGTGCCAGCCAGGTAGCGGATAGCACAGATACGCAGTATTTT
CASQVADSTDTQYF
>.|TRBV5-4|.|TRBJ1-2
TGTGCCAGCAGCCCGGAAGGGTTTAACTATGGCTACACCTTC
CASSPEGFNYGYTF
>once|TRBV29-1|.|TRBJ1-2
TGCAGCGTCCGCGACAGGCCGGACTATGGCTACACCTTC
CSVRDRPDYGYTF
>.|TRBV27|.|TRBJ2-5
TGTGCCAGCAGTCCCCGGGGGAGGGGGAAGGAGACCCAGTACTTC
CASSPRGRGKETQYF
>.|TRBV7-2|.|TRBJ2-3
TGTGCCAGCAGCTTAGTTGTGGGAGGAGTGACAGATACGCAGTATTTT
CASSLVVGGVTDTQYF
>.|TRBV28|.|TRBJ2-1
TGTGCCAGCACTGGGATCCGATACAATGAGCAGTTCTTC
CASTGIRYNEQFF
>.|TRBV4-3|TRBD2|TRBJ2-1
TGCGCCAGCAGCCAGGGGACTAGCGGGAGGGGGTCGAATGAGCAGTTCTTC
CASSQGTSGRGSNEQFF
>.|TRBV30|.|TRBJ2-7
TGTGCCTGGAGTGTACTGGGGAGGTACGAGCAGTACTTC
CAWSVLGRYEQYF
>.|TRBV5-4|.|TRBJ1-3
TGTGCCAGCAGCTTGGAAAGAGGAAACACCATATATTTT
CASSLERGNTIYF
>once|TRBV11-2|TRBD1|TRBJ2-7
TGTGCCAGCAGCTCCGGGACAGGGTCTTACGAGCAGTACTTC
CASSSGTGSYEQYF
>.|TRBV7-6|.|TRBJ2-5
TGTGCCAGCAGCCCCCCCCAGGGGACCCAGTACTTC
CASSPPQGTQYF
>.|TRBV28|.|TRBJ2-7
TGTGCCAGCAGTTTATACAGTCGGGAGCAGTACTTC
CASSLYSREQYF
>.|TRBV18|.|TRBJ2-7
TGTGCCAGCTCACAAAGCGACAACCTCTCCTACGAGCAGTACTTC
CASSQSDNLSYEQYF
>once|TRBV9|.|TRBJ2-1
TGTGCCAGCAGCGCGCCCAATCCCCGGTTGGCATACAATGAGCAGTTCTTC
CASSAPNPRLAYNEQFF
>.|TRBV7-2|TRBD2|TRBJ2-7
TGTGCCAGCAGCACACTAGCGGGAGAATTCCACGAGCAGTACTTC
CASSTLAGEFHEQYF
>once|TRBV1|.|TRBJ2-2
TGCACCAGCAGCCAAGATGATTACACCGGGGAGCTGTTTTTT
CTSSQDDYTGELFF
>.|TRBV6-5|.|TRBJ1-5
TGTGCCAGCAGTTACTCGACGGACTTAAGCAATCAGCCCCAGCATTTT
CASSYSTDLSNQPQHF
>.|TRBV15|.|TRBJ2-1
TGTGCCACCAGCAGCCGTTCCGGGACGACCTACAATGAGCAGTTCTTC
CATSSRSGTTYNEQFF
>many|TRBV4-3|.|TRBJ2-3
TGCGCCAGCAGCCAAGAAAGAAAGGGACTCATCACAGATACGCAGTATTTT
CASSQERKGLITDTQYF
>.|TRBV11-1|.|TRBJ2-7
TGTGCCAGCAGCTTAGTAGACTACGAGCAGTACTTC
CASSLVDYEQYF
>.|TRBV7-7|TRBD1|TRBJ2-3
TGTGCCAGCAGCTCCCGGGACAGCCGATCTAGCACAGATACGCAGTATTTT
CASSSRDSRSSTDTQYF
>.|TRBV28|TRBD1|TRBJ1-1
TGTGCCAGCAGTCTCCCCGAGGAATTGGCGACAAGACAGGGGGCGGAGACTGAAGCTTTCTTT
CASSLPEELATRQGAETEAFF
>.|TRBV7-9|.|TRBJ2-7
TGTGCCAGCAGCGATAGCCCTCCCACCTACGAGCAGTACTTC
CASSDSPPTYEQYF
>.|TRBV29-1|.|TRBJ2-7
TGCAGCGTTGGGAAGGCTGAAGGAAGTTCGACTTCCTACGAGCAGTACTTC
CSVGKAEGSSTSYEQYF
>.|TRBV10-3|.|TRBJ2-7
TGTGCCATCAGTGAGGTCGGGGGCCTCTACGAGCAGTACTTC
CAISEVGGLYEQYF
>once|TRBV5-6|.|TRBJ2-7
TGTGCCAGCAGCCGGATCAGGGTCTACGAGCAGTACTTC
CASSRIRVYEQYF
>.|TRBV27|.|TRBJ2-4
TGTGCCAGCAGCACCAAAAATATCCAGGGGGGTAGTGGGTACATTCAGTACTTC
CASSTKNIQGGSGYIQYF
>once|TRBV30|.|TRBJ2-7
TGTGCCTGGAGTGATGCCGCGGGCTACGAGCAGTACTTC
CAWSDAAGYEQYF
>.|TRBV9|TRBD1|TRBJ2-5
TGTGCCAGCAGCGTAGAAGGTTGGGGACAGGAGGGGGAGACCCAGTACTTC
CASSVEGWGQEGETQYF
>.|TRBV19|.|TRBJ2-7
TGTGCCAGTAGTACGAGGACAACAGGGATCTACGAGCAGTACTTC
CASSTRTTGIYEQYF
>.|TRBV28|TRBD2|TRBJ2-7
TGTGCCAGCACAGGACTAGCGGGAGCCTACGAGCAGTACTTC
CASTGLAGAYEQYF
>.|TRBV15|TRBD2|TRBJ2-1
TGTGCCACCAGCATCGGACTAGCGGGATACAATGAGCAGTTCTTC
CATSIGLAGYNEQFF